This T cell receptor beta chain comes out of a study of T-cell memory formation after mild COVID-19. Points from the study as a whole: CD4+ bias marked clones expanding day 15 to 37, unlike balanced contracting clones.

It was 5'RACE with constant-segment primers that produced the TCR alpha and TCR beta cDNA libraries, which carried sample barcodes and UMIs. TCRdb redid the calling of the 5' RACE reads with MiXCR, one entry per CDR3 protein. In the table there are 350,000 to 500,000 distinct CDR3 sequences, approximately 18% of which are singletons. V lost 4 bases, J lost 8 bases, and 14 bases stayed unmatched. The length of the CDR3 is 17 residues. Germline V gene sequence: CDR1 MNHEY, CDR2 SVGAGI. Worth noting for this clonotype: Its antigen is not identified.

This chain joins TRBV6-5 and TRBJ1-6, with 7 nucleotides matching TRBD1. The receptor comes from a man between 18 and 35 years old who had mild COVID-19 (a few samples of this study predate the infection). Cell type and time point are not known. The specimen sequenced was PBMCs or a T cell subset sorted from them (not recorded which). The CDR3 coding sequence is TGTGCCAGCAGTTCCCCTTTGGCGACAGGGACGGATTCACCCCTCCACTTT. Residues: CASSSPLATGTDSPLHF.